This T cell receptor (beta chain) was identified in a study of naive and memory T cell subsets. The CDR3 has 15 amino acids. Germline assignment: CDR1 SGHKS and CDR2 YYEKEE (reference sequence). Trimming took 4 bases from V and 4 from J; bases not matched to a gene: 11. CD8 T cells were positively selected from what remained after CD4 positive selection. Study conclusions and caveats: Diversity fell and Gini index rose from naive through CM, EM, EMRA.

Worth noting for this clonotype: Antigen unknown.

Both TRBC1 and TRBC2 were covered by a beta constant-region primer of two equimolar oligonucleotides. Ligated cDNA was amplified by four rounds of PCR with nested alpha and beta constant-region primers and SP2. Via MiXCR, TCRdb re-called the UMI-ligation and nested PCR reads, giving one row per CDR3 protein. The sample has about 23,000 distinct CDR3 sequences, around 10% seen once. The source is a human donor in good health. The V and J genes are TRBV5-5 and TRBJ2-7; 7 bases agree with TRBD2. Sequencing input: central memory CD8+ T cells from blood. The CDR3 region has the DNA TGTGCCAGCAGCAACCCCGGGGAGGGGTTTTACGAGCAGTACTTC. This translates into CASSNPGEGFYEQYF.